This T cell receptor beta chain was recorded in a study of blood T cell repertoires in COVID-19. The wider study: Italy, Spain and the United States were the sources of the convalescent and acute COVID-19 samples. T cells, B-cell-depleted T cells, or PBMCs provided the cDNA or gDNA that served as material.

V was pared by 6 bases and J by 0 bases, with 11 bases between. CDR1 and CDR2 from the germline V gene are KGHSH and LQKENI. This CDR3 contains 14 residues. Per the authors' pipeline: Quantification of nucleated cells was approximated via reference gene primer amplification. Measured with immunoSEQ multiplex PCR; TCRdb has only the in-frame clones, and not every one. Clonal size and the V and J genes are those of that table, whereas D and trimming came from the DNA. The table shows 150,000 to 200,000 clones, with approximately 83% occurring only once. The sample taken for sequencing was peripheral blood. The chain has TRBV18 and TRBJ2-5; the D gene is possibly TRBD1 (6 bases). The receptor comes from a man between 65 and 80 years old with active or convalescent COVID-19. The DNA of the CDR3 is TGTGCCAGCTCCGTTGACAGGAACCAAGAGACCCAGTACTTC. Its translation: CASSVDRNQETQYF.